These 13 T cell receptor beta chains were sequenced from one sample in a study of molecular identifiers for immune sequencing clone quantification. TCRdb re-called the PCR reads with MiXCR, one entry per CDR3 protein. The sample shows about 510,000 distinct CDR3 sequences, about a fifth of them seen only once. Sequencing was done on a sample of naive CD8+ T cells from blood, with Jurkat cell RNA spiked in. Described subset: FACS-sorted CD8+CD4-CCR7+CD45RA+ naive T cells. The receptor source for this set is a human donor in good health. Some libraries in this study had Jurkat cell RNA spiked in.

In this sample, this clonotype turned up many times. J is TRBJ2-3 and V is TRBV4-2, with TRBD1 identical over 9 bases. With V trimmed by 7 bases and J by 1 base, 15 bases remained unmatched. This CDR3 contains 18 residues. Per germline, CDR1 LGHNA and CDR2 YNFKEQ. For the CDR3, the DNA is TGTGCCAGCACTACAACAGGGGGCGCGGGGTCTCGCACAGATACGCAGTATTTT. Translation gives CASTTTGGAGSRTDTQYF.

This clonotype occurred many times. This chain connects TRBV27 to TRBJ1-1; D unresolved. The V gene lost 3 bases and the J gene lost 11 bases, with 13 bases spanning the gap. Germline V gene data show CDR1 as MNHEY and CDR2 as SMNVEV (reference sequence). CDR3 length equals 12 residues. Here the CDR3 DNA reads TGTGCCAGCAGTTTCCCGACCCCTTGGGCTTTCTTT. This translates into CASSFPTPWAFF.

Concerning this clonotype itself: An end of the junction does not agree with germline; a read error may underlie this. V usage is TRBV27 and J usage is TRBJ2-7; 7 positions agree with TRBD1. There are 14 residues in the CDR3. CDR1 is MNHEY and CDR2 is SMNVEV in the germline V gene (reference sequence). The CDR3 nucleotides are TGTACCAGCAGTTTCGGACAGGTGGGCTACGAGCAGTACTTC. It codes for CTSSFGQVGYEQYF.

This clonotype was seen only a few times. The J gene is TRBJ2-1, the V gene TRBV14; D remains unclear. The CDR3 sequence is 16 residues long. The V gene lost 2 bases and the J gene lost 0 bases, with 11 bases spanning the gap. The germline CDR1 and CDR2 sequences are SGHDN and FVKESK. This CDR3 reads CASSQRGPSSYNEQFF. The CDR3 nucleotides are TGTGCCAGCAGCCAAAGAGGCCCAAGCTCCTACAATGAGCAGTTCTTC.

The table lists this clonotype with a few counts. The CDR3 loop reads CSAREGTRNEQYF. The CDR3 DNA sequence: TGCAGTGCTAGAGAAGGTACCAGGAACGAGCAGTACTTC. The J gene is TRBJ2-7, the V gene TRBV20-1; D remains ambiguous. Germline CDR1 is DFQATT and CDR2 is SNEGSKA (reference sequence). This CDR3 region has 13 residues. V lost 0 bases and J 5 bases, leaving 11 bases between the germline ends.

The chain is built from TRBV7-9 and TRBJ1-2; 9 bases map to TRBD1. This CDR3 has 15 amino acids. Germline V gene lookup returns CDR1 SEHNR and CDR2 FQNEAQ (reference sequence). The junction had 6 bases not matched to a gene; V was cut back by 1 base and J by 6 bases. In nucleotides, the CDR3 is TGTGCCAGCAGCTTAGGTTGGACAGGGGAAGATGGCTACACCTTC. Residues: CASSLGWTGEDGYTF. Using reference TRBV7-9 and TRBJ1-2 for the parts outside the CDR3, the full variable domain is DTGVSQNPRHKITKRGQNVTFRCDPISEHNRLYWYRQTLGQGPEFLTYFQNEAQLEKSRLLSDRFSAERPKGSFSTLEIQRTEQGDSAMYLCASSLGWTGEDGYTFGSGTRLTVV.

This clonotype has a single count. A read error may be the cause here, since a much bigger clone is one base away. This rearrangement joins TRBV18 to TRBJ1-2; 8 nucleotides agree with TRBD1. Germline V CDR1 and CDR2: KGHSH, LQKENI. The CDR3 totals 14 residues. The CDR3: CAGSPTGQGDGYTF. The CDR3 coding sequence is TGTGCCGGCTCACCGACAGGACAGGGAGATGGCTACACCTTC.

About this clonotype itself: A much more abundant neighbour one base away suggests this may be a read error. For the CDR3, the DNA is TGTGCCAGCCGCGGGAGCCGAGAGACCCAGTACTTC. It yields the protein CASRGSRETQYF. This chain links TRBV7-9 with TRBJ2-5; 7 nucleotides match TRBD2. The ends lost 8 bases at V and 4 bases at J; junction bases unmatched: 4. The CDR3 contains 12 residues. From germline, CDR1 is SEHNR and CDR2 FQNEAQ (reference sequence).

This clonotype occurred many times. The chain carries TRBV27 and TRBJ2-3, with 11 bases lining up with TRBD2. The junction had 8 bases not matched to a gene; V was cut back by 7 bases and J by 2 bases. From germline, CDR1 is MNHEY and CDR2 SMNVEV (reference sequence). The CDR3 totals 16 residues. CDR3 bases: TGTGCCAGCATACCAACTAGCGGGGGCTACACAGATACGCAGTATTTT. Its protein is CASIPTSGGYTDTQYF.

The table lists this clonotype with many counts. The J gene is TRBJ1-5, the V gene TRBV14; 9 nucleotides agree with TRBD1. The CDR3 spans 17 residues. V shed 0 bases and J 0 bases; nucleotides not matched to a gene: 3. Germline V CDR1 and CDR2: SGHDN, FVKESK. The CDR3 reads CASSQDTGQGSNQPQHF. In DNA, the CDR3 is TGTGCCAGCAGCCAAGATACGGGACAGGGTAGCAATCAGCCCCAGCATTTT.

This clonotype was seen ten or more times. The chain couples TRBV7-9 to TRBJ2-7; tentative D call: TRBD1 (5 bases). The CDR3 loop spans 12 amino acids. Trimming stripped 5 bases from V and 2 bases from J, with 7 bases between. The germline CDR1 and CDR2 sequences are SEHNR and FQNEAQ (reference sequence). CDR3 sequence reads: CASSEDTYEQYF. CDR3 sequence (DNA): TGTGCCAGCAGCGAGGACACCTACGAGCAGTACTTC.

The genes are TRBV20-1 and TRBJ2-7, with a weak D call TRBD1 (6 bases). Trimming took off 2 bases at V and 6 bases at J, with 11 bases between the two ends. The CDR3 runs 12 residues. The germline gives CDR1 DFQATT, CDR2 SNEGSKA (reference sequence). Written as DNA, the CDR3 is TGCAGTGCTAGAAGTGGGGGCGTCGAGCAGTACTTC. Its translation is CSARSGGVEQYF.

This clonotype was recorded at least ten times. CDR3 coding DNA: TGTGCCAGCAGCTTCGACAGGGTCGGCGCTTTCTTT. Translated, it gives CASSFDRVGAFF. The gene calls are TRBV7-2 and TRBJ1-1, with TRBD1 matching over 7 bases. Germline CDR1 and CDR2: SGHTA and FQGNSA. V was pared by 3 bases and J by 11 bases, with 6 bases of the junction left unmatched. CDR3 length: 12 amino acids.